This T cell receptor beta chain was recovered during a study of T cells in women clearing cervical HPV infection. Looking at the study overall: Case blood drawn at lesion detection; control blood after infection cleared. The study's findings and limits: T-cell numbers per sample were unknown and may explain richness differences.

The CDR3 is made up of 17 amino acids. V was clipped by 3 bases and J by 3 bases; unmatched bases: 7. The data were produced by immunoSEQ multiplex PCR, yet TCRdb's version contains in-frame clones alone and is incomplete. With 15,000 or so clones in the sample, the ten largest clones hold over 8.5%. As regards this clone: As yet, its antigen is unknown. The CDR3 extends 3 residues past the end of the read, so its final part is completed from the germline J gene.

The sequenced material came from blood buffy coat. This clonotype was obtained from a woman between 18 and 75 years old with a cervical HPV16 infection that either progressed to CIN3+ or cleared (not recorded which). This sequence joins TRBV12-3 or TRBV12-4 and TRBJ2-2; 10 nucleotides match TRBD1. CDR3 bases read: TGTGCCAGCAGTTTCTTTTGGGGACAGGGGCACACCGGGGAG. Translated, it gives CASSFFWGQGHTGE. The whole CDR3 reads CASSFFWGQGHTGELFF.